Listed below are T cell receptor beta chains from one sample, sequenced in a study of OX40 agonist ivuxolimab in advanced cancers. Clones were read by immunoSEQ multiplex PCR, and TCRdb kept only the in-frame ones, dropping some. The table lists 80,000 or so clones, 85% to 95% of them singletons. The material sequenced was CD4+ or CD8+ T cells sorted from blood, taken in a trial of the OX40 agonist ivuxolimab. Receptors were obtained from an adult with an advanced solid tumor such as melanoma, head and neck, liver or kidney cancer. Each CDR3 is given with its conserved first and last residue. D genes are given only for firm matches. Rows give clone size only sometimes, using once, few, many, or a class for an expanded clone.

abundance,v_gene,j_gene,d_gene,CDR3nt,CDR3aa
-,TRBV7-2,TRBJ2-1,TRBD2,TGTGCCAGCAGCTTAGTTCGGACTAGCGGGAGGGCATACAATGAGCAGTTCTTC,CASSLVRTSGRAYNEQFF
-,TRBV7-3,TRBJ2-7,-,TGTGCCAGCAGCGCAGCCCCATCCTACGAGCAGTACTTC,CASSAAPSYEQYF
once,TRBV12-1,TRBJ2-5,-,TGTGCCAGCAGCCCCCCAAGGGGTCCCCCACAAGAGACCCAGTACTTC,CASSPPRGPPQETQYF
-,TRBV27,TRBJ2-7,-,TGTGCCAGCAGTTTATACGGGTGGAGGGACTACGAGCAGTACTTC,CASSLYGWRDYEQYF
-,TRBV14,TRBJ1-5,-,TGTGCCAGCAGCTTCCCCCGGCCCCAGCATTTT,CASSFPRPQHF
-,TRBV27,TRBJ2-1,-,TGTGCCAGCAGCGGACTAGGGGGGAGCAATCAGCAGTTCTTC,CASSGLGGSNQQFF
once,TRBV4-1,TRBJ1-3,-,TGCGCCAGCAGCCCCCTTGAGGGGACGGGAAACACCATATATTTT,CASSPLEGTGNTIYF
-,TRBV5-8,TRBJ1-1,-,TGTGCCAGCAGCTTGGTCGTTTTCAGGGGGAACACTGAAGCTTTCTTT,CASSLVVFRGNTEAFF
-,TRBV27,TRBJ1-1,-,TGTGCCAGCAGTTGGTCGGGTAACACTGAAGCTTTCTTT,CASSWSGNTEAFF
-,TRBV7-2,TRBJ1-2,TRBD1,TGTGCCAGCAGCGACAGGACAGGGCAAGGCTACACCTTC,CASSDRTGQGYTF
-,TRBV19,TRBJ1-1,-,TGTGCCAGTAGGCACGGGGGTATTGAAGCTTTCTTT,CASRHGGIEAFF
-,TRBV10-2,TRBJ2-2,TRBD1,TGCGCCAGCGGACAGGCGTCCGGGGAGCTGTTTTTT,CASGQASGELFF
-,TRBV7-2,TRBJ1-2,TRBD1,TGTGCCAGCAGCCCACCGGGACAGGGCTATGGCTACACCTTC,CASSPPGQGYGYTF
-,TRBV19,TRBJ1-1,-,TGTGCCAGTAGTATCCAGCGAAAGACTGAAGCTTTCTTT,CASSIQRKTEAFF
once,TRBV7-3,TRBJ2-5,TRBD2,TGTGCCAGCAGCCCGACGCCCGGGACTAGCTGGGAGACCCAGTACTTC,CASSPTPGTSWETQYF
-,TRBV7-9,TRBJ1-2,-,TGTGCCAGCAGCTCGACAGCCAACTATGGCTACACCTTC,CASSSTANYGYTF
-,TRBV6-5,TRBJ1-5,-,TGTGCCAGCAGTTACTCGAGGTCGAATCAGCCCCAGCATTTT,CASSYSRSNQPQHF
-,TRBV6-6,TRBJ1-1,-,TGTGCCAGCAGTTCATCACAGGGTTACACTGAAGCTTTCTTT,CASSSSQGYTEAFF
-,TRBV9,TRBJ2-3,-,TGTGCCAGCAGCGTTGGGGTGGGGGACACAGATACGCAGTATTTT,CASSVGVGDTDTQYF
few,TRBV25-1,TRBJ1-1,TRBD1,TGTGCCAGCAGGTGGACAGGACAAGCTTTCTTT,CASRWTGQAFF
-,TRBV7-9,TRBJ2-5,TRBD2,TGTGCCAGCAGCTTAGGAGAACTCAGCGGGGGGGCCCAAGAGACCCAGTACTTC,CASSLGELSGGAQETQYF
-,TRBV29-1,TRBJ2-5,TRBD1,TGCAGTTCGGGGACAGAAGAGACCCAGTACTTC,CSSGTEETQYF
-,TRBV29-1,TRBJ2-1,-,TGCAGCGTTCCTCCCGGTGCGCACAATGAGCAGTTCTTC,CSVPPGAHNEQFF
-,TRBV13,TRBJ2-1,TRBD1,TGTGCCAGCAGCCCACAGGGGGCGCGTCGCGATGAGCAGTTCTTC,CASSPQGARRDEQFF
-,TRBV7-8,TRBJ2-7,-,TGTGCCAGCAGCTTAGGATTCTCCTACGAGCAGTACTTC,CASSLGFSYEQYF
-,TRBV29-1,TRBJ1-1,-,TGCAGCCTGGGGCTGGGTGAAGCTTTCTTT,CSLGLGEAFF
once,TRBV5-1,TRBJ2-1,TRBD2,TGCGCCAGCAGAGGAGACGCGGGAGGACATGAGCAGTTCTTC,CASRGDAGGHEQFF
-,TRBV19,TRBJ1-2,TRBD1,TGTGCCAGTAGTATACAGGGGGACTATGGCTACACCTTC,CASSIQGDYGYTF
-,TRBV27,TRBJ1-2,-,TGTGCCAGCAGTTTATCGGGGCAGGACCCGGGGGGCTACACCTTC,CASSLSGQDPGGYTF
-,TRBV6-4,TRBJ2-3,-,TGTGCCAGCAGTGACTGGGGCGGGAACACAGATACGCAGTATTTT,CASSDWGGNTDTQYF
-,TRBV19,TRBJ1-2,TRBD1,TGTGCCAGTAGTATGCAACGACAGGGGCGCTACACCTTC,CASSMQRQGRYTF
-,TRBV28,TRBJ2-7,TRBD1,TGTGCCAGCAGTTTATCCTGGACAGGGATCTACGAGCAGTACTTC,CASSLSWTGIYEQYF
-,TRBV4-3,TRBJ2-5,TRBD2,TGCGCCAGCAGCCAAGCGCTCCTAGCGGGGGGCCAAGAGACCCAGTACTTC,CASSQALLAGGQETQYF
-,TRBV13,TRBJ1-1,-,TGTGCCAGCAGCTCAGGACACCTCACTGAAGCTTTCTTT,CASSSGHLTEAFF
-,TRBV4-3,TRBJ1-1,TRBD1,TGCGCCAGCAGCCAGAGGACAGGTGAGATTTACATGAACACTGAAGCTTTCTTT,CASSQRTGEIYMNTEAFF
-,TRBV27,TRBJ2-1,TRBD2,TGTGCCAGCAGTCCGCCGGGAGGGCCGCCGGTCCATGAGCAGTTCTTC,CASSPPGGPPVHEQFF
-,TRBV27,TRBJ2-7,TRBD2,TGTGCCAGCAGTTCCCCCGAGGAACGGGGGGACTACGAGCAGTACTTC,CASSSPEERGDYEQYF
-,TRBV4-3,TRBJ1-2,-,TGCGCCAGCAGCCAAGAGGACGGGGGGCCCTATGGCTACACCTTC,CASSQEDGGPYGYTF
-,TRBV19,TRBJ1-4,-,TGTGCCAGTAGTGGGATATCCGGGGGAGCTAATGAAAAACTGTTTTTT,CASSGISGGANEKLFF
-,TRBV25-1,TRBJ2-5,-,TGTGCCAGCAGTGCCTCGGACGGACCGTTGGACCAAGAGACCCAGTACTTC,CASSASDGPLDQETQYF
-,TRBV19,TRBJ2-3,-,TGTGCCAGTAGCCCTTTGTGGGGAGATACGCAGTATTTT,CASSPLWGDTQYF
-,TRBV7-9,TRBJ1-1,-,TGTGCCAGCAGGAGGGGAGGGACTGAAGCTTTCTTT,CASRRGGTEAFF
-,TRBV9,TRBJ2-7,-,TGTGCCAGCAGCGTAGACCCCGCCTACGAGCAGTACTTC,CASSVDPAYEQYF